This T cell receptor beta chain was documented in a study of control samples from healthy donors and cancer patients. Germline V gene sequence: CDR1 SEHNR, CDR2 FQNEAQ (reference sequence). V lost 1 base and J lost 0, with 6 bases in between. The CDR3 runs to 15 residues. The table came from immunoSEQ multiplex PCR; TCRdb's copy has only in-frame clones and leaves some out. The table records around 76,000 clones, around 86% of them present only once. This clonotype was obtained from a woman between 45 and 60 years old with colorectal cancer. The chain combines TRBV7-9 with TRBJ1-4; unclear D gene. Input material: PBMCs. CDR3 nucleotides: TGTGCCAGCAGCTTAGGGGCTTCAACTAATGAAAAACTGTTTTTT. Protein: CASSLGASTNEKLFF.